A single sample gave rise to the 21 T cell receptor beta chains below, sequenced in a study of regulatory T cells in long-lasting Graves disease. Through Arm-PCR of CDR3 regions and iRepertoire HTBI primers, TCR beta libraries were built. TCRdb re-derived calls from the multiplex PCR reads in MiXCR, one entry per CDR3 protein. The top ten hold roughly 25% of the sample, which has roughly 560,000 distinct CDR3 sequences, roughly a sixth seen once. Specified time point: newly diagnosed GD, antithyroid drugs for less than 3 months. RNA extracted from PBMCs served as the sequencing template. These data also formed part of another study, on T cells in Graves' hyperthyroidism and ophthalmopathy.

Sequenced material: peripheral blood mononuclear cells (PBMCs), taken at new diagnosis, from a patient treated with antithyroid drugs. All receptors derive from a woman aged 40-60 years with Graves disease.

At least ten counts were recorded for this clonotype. The chain recombines TRBV28 with TRBJ2-7; D unclear. Trimming took 6 bases from V and 4 from J, leaving 16 bases between them. This CDR3 is built from 14 residues. Germline V CDR1 and CDR2: MDHEN, SYDVKM. CDR3 nucleotide sequence: TGTGCCAGCAGCCCCGGAACCCAGTCGTACGAGCAGTACTTC. Protein sequence: CASSPGTQSYEQYF.

The chain combines TRBV29-1 with TRBJ2-1; D not certain. Germline V lookup: CDR1 SQVTM, CDR2 ANQGSEA. There are 11 residues in the CDR3. The V gene lost 6 bases and the J gene lost 10 bases, with 13 bases spanning the gap. In DNA form, the CDR3 reads TGCAGCGTCCGCTTCGGCTGGGAGCAGTTCTTC. Residues: CSVRFGWEQFF.

A few counts support this clonotype. The rearrangement joins TRBV7-9 to TRBJ1-2; D possibly corresponds to TRBD1 (6 bases). Germline-derived CDR1 and CDR2 are SEHNR and FQNEAQ (reference sequence). This CDR3 spans 15 amino acids. V lost 5 bases and J lost 0, with 13 bases in between. CDR3 protein: CASSADRRANYGYTF. The CDR3 DNA reads TGTGCCAGCAGCGCCGACAGGAGAGCTAACTATGGCTACACCTTC.

This clonotype was recorded many times. CDR3 in DNA: TGTGCCAGCAGTGTGACAGGGTCTACCTCTGAAGCTTTCTTT. Translation: CASSVTGSTSEAFF. The rearrangement links TRBV28 to TRBJ1-1; 7 positions match TRBD1. The CDR3 sequence is 14 residues long. Trimming cost V 5 bases and J 6 bases; bases outside gene matches: 9. The germline V gene has CDR1 MDHEN and CDR2 SYDVKM.

This clonotype was observed at least ten times. The germline gene is not matched at one end of the junction; a read error may be the cause. This chain connects TRBV20-1 to TRBJ2-1; TRBD1 might be the D (6 bases). CDR1 is DFQATT and CDR2 is SNEGSKA in the germline V gene (reference sequence). This CDR3 comprises 12 residues. The CDR3 DNA follows: TGCAGTGCTACCAGGGGCGAATCCCCTAATCGGTTC. As protein: CSATRGESPNRF.

This clonotype appeared many times. This chain joins TRBV6-2 or TRBV6-3 and TRBJ2-3; D is undetermined. This CDR3 is 14 amino acids long. Trimming took off 4 bases at V and 2 bases at J, with 10 bases between the two ends. Germline CDR1 is MNHEY and CDR2 is SVGEGT. DNA of the CDR3: TGTGCCAGCAGTTTACTATTCCTCACAGATACGCAGTATTTT. Translating it yields CASSLLFLTDTQYF.

V is TRBV29-1 and J is TRBJ1-4; possible D gene TRBD1, 5 bases. In germline, CDR1 is SQVTM, CDR2 ANQGSEA. Trimming took 5 bases from V and 3 from J, leaving 13 bases between them. The CDR3 length is 14 residues. The CDR3 region is CSVQFGTANEKLFF. In DNA, the CDR3 is TGCAGCGTTCAGTTCGGGACGGCTAATGAAAAACTGTTTTTT.

This clonotype was seen a few times. This rearrangement joins TRBV15 to TRBJ1-6, with D maybe TRBD1 (5 bases). Trimming pared 4 bases from V and 9 bases from J, leaving 13 bases between. The CDR3 is made up of 14 amino acids. CDR1 LNHNV and CDR2 YYDKDF come from the germline V gene (reference sequence). The CDR3 reads CATSTWGRVSPLHF. The CDR3 nucleotides are TGTGCCACCAGCACCTGGGGGAGGGTTTCACCCCTCCACTTT.

In its sample, this clonotype was seen many times. The CDR3 protein is CSAPNREVSDTEAFF. CDR3 coding DNA: TGCAGTGCGCCAAACAGGGAGGTATCGGACACTGAAGCTTTCTTT. V and J are TRBV20-1 and TRBJ1-1; D might be TRBD1 (6 bases). The V and J ends lost 6 bases and 3 bases respectively, with 20 bases between them. Germline V lookup: CDR1 DFQATT, CDR2 SNEGSKA (reference sequence). The CDR3 has 15 residues.

This clonotype has a count of ten or more. The chain couples TRBV20-1 to TRBJ2-1, with 9 bases matching TRBD2. V dropped 0 bases and J dropped 7; count of bases not matched to a gene: 10. CDR3 size: 16 residues. Germline V lookup: CDR1 DFQATT, CDR2 SNEGSKA (reference sequence). CDR3 nucleotides: TGCAGTGCTAGAGATATTGGCCTAGCGGGGCGGAATGAGCAGTTCTTC. Protein product: CSARDIGLAGRNEQFF.

The chain links TRBV6-4 to TRBJ2-5; possibly TRBD2 for D (6 bases). Per germline, CDR1 MRHNA and CDR2 SNTAGT. This CDR3 has 13 amino acids. CDR3 amino acids: CAYERAVQETQYF. Written as DNA, the CDR3 is TGTGCATATGAGCGGGCAGTTCAAGAGACCCAGTACTTC.

This clonotype has only a few counts. V usage is TRBV4-1 and J usage is TRBJ2-1, with 7 bases fitting TRBD2. This CDR3 region has 15 residues. V was pared by 0 bases and J by 7 bases, with 6 bases of the junction left unmatched. Germline V CDR1 and CDR2: MGHRA, YSYEKL. CDR3 loop: CASSQDGRDENEQFF. The CDR3 DNA is TGCGCCAGCAGCCAAGATGGGAGGGATGAGAATGAGCAGTTCTTC.

The chain joins TRBV6-5 to TRBJ1-1; possible D gene TRBD1, 6 bases. The CDR3 length is 18 residues. Trimming shortened V by 0 bases and J by 0 bases, and 17 bases separated the two germline ends. Germline CDR1 and CDR2: MNHEY and SVGAGI. The CDR3 nucleotides read TGTGCCAGCAGTTACTCTCTCAGGGAGGGACACCTGAACACTGAAGCTTTCTTT. Its translation: CASSYSLREGHLNTEAFF.

This clonotype was seen a few times. CDR3 in DNA: TGTGCCAGCAGCCAACTAGCGGGGGAGCCCCAAGCCAAAAACATTCAGTACTTC. Its translation is CASSQLAGEPQAKNIQYF. The chain joins TRBV3-1 to TRBJ2-4; 10 positions match TRBD2. Germline trimming cut 2 bases from V and 0 bases from J; bases unmatched to any gene: 7. The CDR3 runs to 18 residues. Germline CDR1 and CDR2: LGHDT and YNNKEL (reference sequence).

Comments on this clonotype: This clone may be a read error of a much larger clone one base away. V gene TRBV7-2 combines with J gene TRBJ2-1, with TRBD2 matching over 9 bases. V lost 3 bases and J lost 10; bases outside the gene matches: 7. The germline V gene encodes CDR1 SGHTA and CDR2 FQGNSA. The CDR3 has 14 amino acids. The CDR3 coding sequence is TGTGCCAGCAGCTTCGGCGGGGGGGCCTACGAGCAGTTCTTC. Its translation is CASSFGGGAYEQFF.

The chain links TRBV20-1 to TRBJ1-1; 7 bases map to TRBD1. Per the germline V gene, CDR1 is DFQATT and CDR2 is SNEGSKA (reference sequence). The length of the CDR3 is 13 residues. V lost 6 bases and J lost 8; bases outside the gene matches: 12. The CDR3 sequence is CSAARQGLPEAFF. In DNA, the CDR3 is TGCAGTGCCGCTAGACAGGGTCTACCCGAAGCTTTCTTT.

This clonotype was recorded at least ten times. The chain links TRBV20-1 to TRBJ1-1, with TRBD1 matching over 8 bases. CDR3 length equals 14 residues. CDR1 is DFQATT, CDR2 SNEGSKA, per germline (reference sequence). Unmatched junction bases numbered 14, after V lost 6 bases and J lost 8 bases. CDR3 amino acids: CSASQDRDLPEAFF. For the CDR3, the DNA is TGCAGTGCCAGCCAGGACAGGGATTTACCCGAAGCTTTCTTT.

The chain joins TRBV6-2 or TRBV6-3 to TRBJ2-3; the match to TRBD2 covers 10 bases. This CDR3 is built from 15 residues. The germline gives CDR1 MNHEY, CDR2 SVGEGT. V trimming: 3 bases; J trimming: 7 bases; junction bases outside the gene matches: 7. The CDR3 here is CASSYPAGGGNTQYF. CDR3 in DNA: TGTGCCAGCAGTTATCCAGCGGGGGGGGGGAATACGCAGTATTTT.

This clonotype was seen ten or more times. The chain couples TRBV12-3 or TRBV12-4 to TRBJ2-3, with no clear D. V was shortened by 6 bases and J by 2 bases, with 12 bases between the two germline ends. The CDR3 is made up of 14 amino acids. This chain's CDR3 is CASRGVGFTDTQYF. The CDR3 DNA follows: TGTGCCAGCAGGGGCGTAGGTTTCACAGATACGCAGTATTTT.

This sequence joins TRBV6-5 and TRBJ1-1; unclear D gene. CDR1 is MNHEY, CDR2 SVGAGI, per germline. The CDR3 consists of 15 residues. The V end lost 3 bases, the J end lost 2 bases, and 13 bases lay between the germline ends. CDR3 amino acids: CASSYWDLLNTEAFF. In nucleotides, the CDR3 is TGTGCCAGCAGTTATTGGGATCTCCTTAACACTGAAGCTTTCTTT.

This clonotype was seen many times. V usage is TRBV28 and J usage is TRBJ1-5, with D possibly TRBD1 on 5 matching bases. The CDR3 has 15 amino acids. The germline V gene has CDR1 MDHEN and CDR2 SYDVKM. V was trimmed by 7 bases and J by 6 bases, leaving 19 bases between them. The CDR3 DNA sequence: TGTGCCAGCACCCCAGCGGGGGTAGGAGGTCAGCCCCAGCATTTT. It is translated as CASTPAGVGGQPQHF.